The source of this T cell receptor (beta chain) is a study of blood T cell repertoires in COVID-19. The junction had 3 bases not matched to a gene; V was cut back by 6 bases and J by 3 bases. The CDR3 is made up of 13 amino acids. Per germline, CDR1 SNHLY and CDR2 FYNNEI. Sequenced by immunoSEQ multiplex PCR; TCRdb stores in-frame clones only, minus some. The sample contains more than 140,000 clones, approximately 80% of which appear only once. This chain uses TRBV2 with TRBJ1-2, with TRBD1 matching over 8 bases. Sequenced input: peripheral blood. The sequence derives from a woman aged 50 to 60 in a cohort sampled during active or convalescent COVID-19. CDR3 loop: CASSEDRDYGYTF. CDR3 nucleotide sequence: TGTGCCAGCAGCGAGGACAGGGACTATGGCTACACCTTC.